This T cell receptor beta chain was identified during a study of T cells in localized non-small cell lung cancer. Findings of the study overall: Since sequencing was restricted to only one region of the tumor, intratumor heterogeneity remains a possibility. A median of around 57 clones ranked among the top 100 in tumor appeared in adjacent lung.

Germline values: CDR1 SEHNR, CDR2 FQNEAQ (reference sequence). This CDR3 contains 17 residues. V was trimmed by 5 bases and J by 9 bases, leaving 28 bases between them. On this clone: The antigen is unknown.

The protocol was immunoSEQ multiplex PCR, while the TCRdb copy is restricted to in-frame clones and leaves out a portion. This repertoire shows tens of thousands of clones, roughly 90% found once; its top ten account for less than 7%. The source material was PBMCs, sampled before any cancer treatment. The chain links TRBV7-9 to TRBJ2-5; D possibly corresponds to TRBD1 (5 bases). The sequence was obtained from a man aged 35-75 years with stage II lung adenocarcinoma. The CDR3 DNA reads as TGTGCCAGCAGCCCCCAATTCCAAAGGGGCGCAGAAAACCCCCAGTACTTC. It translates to CASSPQFQRGAENPQYF.